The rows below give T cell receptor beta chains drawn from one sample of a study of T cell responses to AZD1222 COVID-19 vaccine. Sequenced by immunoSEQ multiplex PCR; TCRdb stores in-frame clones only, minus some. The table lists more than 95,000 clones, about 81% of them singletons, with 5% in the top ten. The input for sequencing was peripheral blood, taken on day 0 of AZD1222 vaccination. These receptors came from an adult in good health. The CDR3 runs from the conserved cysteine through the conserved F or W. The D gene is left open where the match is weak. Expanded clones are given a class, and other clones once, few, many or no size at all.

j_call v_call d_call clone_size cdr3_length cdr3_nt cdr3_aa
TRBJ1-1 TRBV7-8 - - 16 TGTGCCAGCAGCTTATCTATGAGGGCAGGAAGCACTGAAGCTTTCTTT CASSLSMRAGSTEAFF
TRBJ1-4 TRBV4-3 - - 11 TGCGCCAGCAGCCATGGCCAAAAACTGTTTTTT CASSHGQKLFF
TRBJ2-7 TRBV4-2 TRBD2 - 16 TGTGCCAGCAGCCAAGATGGGACTAGCGGCAACTACGAGCAGTACTTC CASSQDGTSGNYEQYF
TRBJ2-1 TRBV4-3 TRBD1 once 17 TGCGCCAGCAGCCACTACGGACCAGGGGGATCTTGGAATGAGCAGTTCTTC CASSHYGPGGSWNEQFF
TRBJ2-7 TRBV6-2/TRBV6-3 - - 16 TGTGCCAGCAGCCCCATGGGATTTCGAGCGGCCTACGAGCAGTACTTC CASSPMGFRAAYEQYF
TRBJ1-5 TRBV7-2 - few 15 TGTGCCAGCAGCTCACCCCAGGGAAGCAATCAGCCCCAGCATTTT CASSSPQGSNQPQHF
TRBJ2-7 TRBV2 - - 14 TGTGCCAGCAGTGCCGCCCGTGGGGGCTACGAGCAGTACTTC CASSAARGGYEQYF
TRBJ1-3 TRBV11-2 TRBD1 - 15 TGTGCCAGCAGCTTAGGACAGGGATCCGGAAACACCATATATTTT CASSLGQGSGNTIYF
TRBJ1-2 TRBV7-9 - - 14 TGTGCCAGCAGCTTAGCGGTAGTCGGGGGCGGCTACACCTTC CASSLAVVGGGYTF
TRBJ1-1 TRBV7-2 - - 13 TGTGCCAGCAGCTTGGGCCAGACCACTGAAGCTTTCTTT CASSLGQTTEAFF
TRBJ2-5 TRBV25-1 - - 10 TGTGCCAGTAGTGAGGAGACCCAGTACTTC CASSEETQYF
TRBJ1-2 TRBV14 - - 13 TGTGCCAGCAGCCAAGGGAGAAACTATGGCTACACCTTC CASSQGRNYGYTF
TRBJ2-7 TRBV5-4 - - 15 TGTGCCAGCAGCTTCCAGGGACCTTTCGCCTACGAGCAGTACTTC CASSFQGPFAYEQYF
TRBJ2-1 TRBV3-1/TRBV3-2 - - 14 TGTGCCAGCAGCCAAGTGCCAGGAATGGGTGAGCAGTTCTTC CASSQVPGMGEQFF
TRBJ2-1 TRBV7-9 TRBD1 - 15 TGTGCCAGCAGCTTGACAGGGGTCCCATACAATGAGCAGTTCTTC CASSLTGVPYNEQFF
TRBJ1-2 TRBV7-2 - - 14 TGTGCCAGCAGCTCGACAAATACAGGGAATGGCTACACCTTC CASSSTNTGNGYTF
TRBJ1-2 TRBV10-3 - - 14 TGTGCCATCAGTGAGGGAGGAGATAACTATGGCTACACCTTC CAISEGGDNYGYTF
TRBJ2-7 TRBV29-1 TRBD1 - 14 TGCAGCGTTGAAGTGCCGGGACAGCGGTACGAGCAGTACTTC CSVEVPGQRYEQYF
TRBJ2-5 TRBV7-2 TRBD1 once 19 TGTGCCAGCAGCTTTATTCGGACAGGGTATAGGGGTAACCAAGAGACCCAGTACTTC CASSFIRTGYRGNQETQYF
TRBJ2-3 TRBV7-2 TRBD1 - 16 TGTGCCAGCAGCCCCCCCGGGACAGGGATTACAGATACGCAGTATTTT CASSPPGTGITDTQYF
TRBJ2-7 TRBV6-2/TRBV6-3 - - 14 TGTGCCAGCAGCCTGACAGGAAAGGCCTACGAGCAGTACTTC CASSLTGKAYEQYF
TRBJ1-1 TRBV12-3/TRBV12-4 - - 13 TGTGCCAGCAGCTTGACAGAGAACACTGAAGCTTTCTTT CASSLTENTEAFF
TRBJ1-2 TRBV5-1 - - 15 TGCGCCAGCACCCCCCGTGCCGGGGGTCTGCTTGGCTACACCTTC CASTPRAGGLLGYTF
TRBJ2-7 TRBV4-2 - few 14 TGTGCCAGCAGCCAAGATCGGGTCAGCTACGAGCAGTACTTC CASSQDRVSYEQYF
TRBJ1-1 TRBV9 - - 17 TGTGCCAGCAGCGTAGGCGGCCGGCGAGGCCCGAACACTGAAGCTTTCTTT CASSVGGRRGPNTEAFF